These T cell receptor beta chains were read from a single sample in a study of beta chain features in type 1 diabetes. Here immunoSEQ multiplex PCR was the method, and the copy in TCRdb shows in-frame clones only, minus some. This table holds 300,000 or so clones, roughly 13% found once. Sequencing was performed on naive CD4+ T cells from blood. The source is a young man with type 1 diabetes. Each CDR3 is given with its conserved first and last residue. D genes are given only for firm matches. Only part of the rows carry a size: once, few, many, or a class if the clone is expanded.

D	V	J	size	DNA	CDR3
NA	TRBV5-5	TRBJ2-5	once	TGTGCCAGCAGCTTTCGGGGTAAACAAGGGACCCAGTACTTC	CASSFRGKQGTQYF
TRBD2	TRBV9	TRBJ2-3	few	TGTGCCAGCAGCGTGGGACTAGCGGGCGGGGATACGCAGTATTTT	CASSVGLAGGDTQYF
NA	TRBV28	TRBJ2-5	few	TGTGCCAGCAGTTCCGCGGATACCCAAGAGACCCAGTACTTC	CASSSADTQETQYF
TRBD2	TRBV5-4	TRBJ2-7	NA	TGTGCCAGCAGCCACAATTCGGCGGGGACTAGGGAGCAGTACTTC	CASSHNSAGTREQYF
TRBD1	TRBV6-5	TRBJ1-2	NA	TGTGCCAGCAGTTACCTCTCCGGGACAGGGGGCCATGGCTACACCTTC	CASSYLSGTGGHGYTF
TRBD1	TRBV4-3	TRBJ1-5	NA	TGCGCCAGCAGCCAAGATAGAGGACAGGGTTGGGATCAGCCCCAGCATTTT	CASSQDRGQGWDQPQHF
NA	TRBV7-2	TRBJ2-5	few	TGTGCCAGCAGCCAACGAGGAGGGGGCGCGGGTGAGACCCAGTACTTC	CASSQRGGGAGETQYF
NA	TRBV29-1	TRBJ2-5	NA	TGCAGCGTTGTCGAGCTACAAGAGACCCAGTACTTC	CSVVELQETQYF
NA	TRBV5-4	TRBJ2-5	few	TGTGCCAGCAGCTCCCTAGCTCAAGAGACCCAGTACTTC	CASSSLAQETQYF
TRBD2	TRBV6-1	TRBJ2-7	few	TGTGCCAGCAGTGCTACTAGCGGGGCTTCCTACGAGCAGTACTTC	CASSATSGASYEQYF
NA	TRBV6-6	TRBJ2-6	few	TGTGCCGAGAGCTCTGGGGCCAACGTCCTGACTTTC	CAESSGANVLTF
NA	TRBV28	TRBJ1-5	few	TGTGCCAGCAGCCCCCTCGGGGGACGGCAGCCCCAGCATTTT	CASSPLGGRQPQHF
NA	TRBV6-6	TRBJ2-1	few	TGTGCCAGCAGTCCCGACACGTACAATGAGCAGTTCTTC	CASSPDTYNEQFF
TRBD1	TRBV7-2	TRBJ2-3	few	TGTGCCAGCAGCTTTACAGGGGTCGGTGGTTCAGATACGCAGTATTTT	CASSFTGVGGSDTQYF
TRBD2	TRBV18	TRBJ2-7	few	TGTGCCAGCTCAACGGCGGGGGAAGGCTACGAGCAGTACTTC	CASSTAGEGYEQYF
NA	TRBV15	TRBJ1-2	NA	TGTGCCACCTCGTGGGGGGGTACTAACTATGGCTACACCTTC	CATSWGGTNYGYTF
NA	TRBV7-9	TRBJ1-3	few	TGTGCCAGCAGCTTAGTGGGGAGAAGCACCATATATTTT	CASSLVGRSTIYF
NA	TRBV18	TRBJ2-5	NA	TGTGCCAGCTCACCAATAAGCGATGATTTACAAGAGACCCAGTACTTC	CASSPISDDLQETQYF
NA	TRBV28	TRBJ2-7	few	TGTGCCAGCAGACAAGACAGGACCTACGAGCAGTACTTC	CASRQDRTYEQYF
NA	TRBV28	TRBJ1-1	NA	TGTGCCAGCAGTTTAGGGGGCGGGAACACTGAAGCTTTCTTT	CASSLGGGNTEAFF
NA	TRBV2	TRBJ2-3	few	TGTGCCAGCACGGGGGATACGCAGTATTTT	CASTGDTQYF
NA	TRBV11-2	TRBJ1-4	NA	TGTGCCAGCAGTAGTGTTGAAAAACTGTTTTTT	CASSSVEKLFF
NA	TRBV18	TRBJ2-7	NA	TGTGCCAGCTCACCGCGGGACTTCTACGAGCAGTACTTC	CASSPRDFYEQYF